This is a list of T cell receptor beta chains from one sample in a study of cytomegalovirus exposure and HLA in healthy donors. The data were produced by immunoSEQ multiplex PCR, yet TCRdb's version contains in-frame clones alone and is incomplete. The data hold about 210,000 clones, with over 80% observed a single time. Sequenced material: PBMCs. Every receptor here comes from a man between 40 and 49 years old in good health and CMV-seropositive. Each CDR3 is given with its conserved first and last residue. A D gene is named only where the DNA matches it firmly. Rows give clone size only sometimes, using once, few, many, or a class for an expanded clone.

d_gene: NA
j_gene: TRBJ2-1
v_gene: TRBV5-1
abundance: NA
CDR3nt: TGCGCCAGCTCCAAGCTAGGGGGGGATGAGCAGTTCTTC
CDR3aa: CASSKLGGDEQFF

d_gene: TRBD2
j_gene: TRBJ2-7
v_gene: TRBV2
abundance: once
CDR3nt: TGTGCCAGCAGCCCACGCCAGCTAGCGGGAGGGCCTAGGTACGAGCAGTACTTC
CDR3aa: CASSPRQLAGGPRYEQYF

d_gene: NA
j_gene: TRBJ1-2
v_gene: TRBV7-9
abundance: NA
CDR3nt: TGTGCCAGTGACTCGCGGGGCGGGGGCTATGGCTACACCTTC
CDR3aa: CASDSRGGGYGYTF

d_gene: NA
j_gene: TRBJ1-1
v_gene: TRBV7-9
abundance: NA
CDR3nt: TGTGCCAGCAGCTCAGACTCTCCCGGCACTGAAGCTTTCTTT
CDR3aa: CASSSDSPGTEAFF

d_gene: NA
j_gene: TRBJ1-2
v_gene: TRBV4-1
abundance: NA
CDR3nt: TGCGCCAGCAGCCATACAGGTGATGGCTACACCTTC
CDR3aa: CASSHTGDGYTF

d_gene: NA
j_gene: TRBJ1-5
v_gene: TRBV19
abundance: NA
CDR3nt: TGTGCCAGTAGTGCGATCCGGGACGGAGGGTATCAGCCCCAGCATTTT
CDR3aa: CASSAIRDGGYQPQHF

d_gene: NA
j_gene: TRBJ2-2
v_gene: TRBV27
abundance: NA
CDR3nt: TGTGCCAGCAGTAAACAGGGAAACACCGGGGAGCTGTTTTTT
CDR3aa: CASSKQGNTGELFF

d_gene: TRBD2
j_gene: TRBJ2-1
v_gene: TRBV7-2
abundance: NA
CDR3nt: TGTGCCAGCAGCTTAGCCCATGCACTAGCGGTCTACAATGAGCAGTTCTTC
CDR3aa: CASSLAHALAVYNEQFF

d_gene: NA
j_gene: TRBJ1-5
v_gene: TRBV19
abundance: NA
CDR3nt: TGTGCCAGTAGTAAACAGGTGAATCAGCCCCAGCATTTT
CDR3aa: CASSKQVNQPQHF

d_gene: TRBD1
j_gene: TRBJ2-5
v_gene: TRBV7-9
abundance: NA
CDR3nt: TGTGCCAGCAGCTCGACAGGGTTGGAGACCCAGTACTTC
CDR3aa: CASSSTGLETQYF

d_gene: TRBD1
j_gene: TRBJ2-2
v_gene: TRBV7-2
abundance: NA
CDR3nt: TGTGCCAGCAGCTTACGGACGACAGGGACGGGCGGGGAGCTGTTTTTT
CDR3aa: CASSLRTTGTGGELFF

d_gene: NA
j_gene: TRBJ1-2
v_gene: TRBV2
abundance: NA
CDR3nt: TGTGCCAGCAGCGGGATAAGGGACTCTGGCTACACCTTC
CDR3aa: CASSGIRDSGYTF

d_gene: TRBD2
j_gene: TRBJ2-7
v_gene: TRBV7-2
abundance: NA
CDR3nt: TGTGCCAGCAGCTTGGGACTAGCGGGCACCTACGAGCAGTACTTC
CDR3aa: CASSLGLAGTYEQYF

d_gene: NA
j_gene: TRBJ1-1
v_gene: TRBV9
abundance: NA
CDR3nt: TGTGCCAGCAGCGTAGGATTAGGGGGTATGAACACTGAAGCTTTCTTT
CDR3aa: CASSVGLGGMNTEAFF

d_gene: NA
j_gene: TRBJ2-5
v_gene: TRBV7-2
abundance: NA
CDR3nt: TGTGCCAGCAGCTTAGTAGGCGGCCAAGAGACCCAGTACTTC
CDR3aa: CASSLVGGQETQYF

d_gene: NA
j_gene: TRBJ1-5
v_gene: TRBV6-5
abundance: once
CDR3nt: TGTGCCAGCAGTTACGGGGCAGAAGACCAGCCCCAGCATTTT
CDR3aa: CASSYGAEDQPQHF

d_gene: NA
j_gene: TRBJ2-2
v_gene: TRBV29-1
abundance: NA
CDR3nt: TGCAGCGTTGATAATACCGGGGAGCTGTTTTTT
CDR3aa: CSVDNTGELFF

d_gene: NA
j_gene: TRBJ2-5
v_gene: TRBV4-1
abundance: NA
CDR3nt: TGCGCCAGCAAAGGAGCGGCACAAGAGACCCAGTACTTC
CDR3aa: CASKGAAQETQYF

d_gene: NA
j_gene: TRBJ1-2
v_gene: TRBV2
abundance: NA
CDR3nt: TGTGCCAGCAGTGAAGTCTCGGCAGGCGGCTACACCTTC
CDR3aa: CASSEVSAGGYTF

d_gene: TRBD1
j_gene: TRBJ1-1
v_gene: TRBV25-1
abundance: NA
CDR3nt: TGTGCCAGCAGTGCCTACCTCAGGGGGGAAGCTTTCTTT
CDR3aa: CASSAYLRGEAFF